Listed below are T cell receptor beta chains from one sample, sequenced in a study of CD8 T cells in Susac syndrome. TCRdb passed the immunoSEQ multiplex PCR reads through MiXCR, listing each CDR3 protein once. The sample consists of approximately 230,000 distinct CDR3 sequences, 90% to 95% of them appearing once. The source material was CD4+ T cells from PBMCs. These receptors were taken from a human donor with multiple sclerosis. Both conserved end residues are trimmed from each CDR3. The order of the fields is D gene, J gene, V gene, CDR3 protein. D genes are given only for firm matches.

TRBD1,TRBJ1-5,TRBV27,ASSQQGLYQPQH
TRBD1,TRBJ1-4,TRBV18,ASSPPDRGEKLF
TRBD2,TRBJ2-1,TRBV3-1,ASSQDGRGGRNEQF
-,TRBJ1-1,TRBV20-1,SANPRPKARNTEAF
-,TRBJ1-2,TRBV12-5,ASGPGEGNYGYT
-,TRBJ1-1,TRBV7-3,ASSPMPTEAF
TRBD1,TRBJ2-5,TRBV7-6,ASSWSQGAQETQY
TRBD2,TRBJ2-1,TRBV29-1,SAHDTSGWDEQF
-,TRBJ1-2,TRBV9,ASSGTPGYT
-,TRBJ1-5,TRBV15,ATSSWDTTGPQH
-,TRBJ1-3,TRBV4-1,ASSQAEARNTIY
TRBD1,TRBJ2-2,TRBV4-1,ASSQGPTGSVTGELF
-,TRBJ2-1,TRBV2,ASSLTENEQF
-,TRBJ1-4,TRBV20-1,SARPLGGGSLDEKLF
-,TRBJ2-5,TRBV27,ASSLTAGFGETQY
TRBD1,TRBJ1-5,TRBV2,ASSGGTGVQPQH
-,TRBJ1-1,TRBV24-1,ATSVDHGTEAF
TRBD1,TRBJ2-3,TRBV11-2,ASSLQGARADTQY
TRBD2,TRBJ2-1,TRBV11-2,ASNPVGGARVEQF
TRBD2,TRBJ2-5,TRBV7-2,ASSLEPAGGTQY
-,TRBJ1-2,TRBV28,ASSSGGEYYGYT
-,TRBJ1-2,TRBV20-1,SAMAGLGYGYT
TRBD2,TRBJ2-5,TRBV4-1,ASSQDGRASETQY
TRBD2,TRBJ2-2,TRBV18,ASSPGASGTYTGELF
TRBD1,TRBJ2-5,TRBV5-1,ASSTPGQAGETQY
-,TRBJ1-6,TRBV20-1,SARDYANSPLH
-,TRBJ1-2,TRBV28,ASSPTAYGYT
-,TRBJ1-6,TRBV4-1,ASSSYGGAGINSPLH
TRBD2,TRBJ2-3,TRBV28,ATSRSGGFEDTQY
-,TRBJ2-5,TRBV14,ASSQPRQGSPQETQY
TRBD2,TRBJ2-3,TRBV2,AGAGGSTDTQY
TRBD2,TRBJ2-1,TRBV7-2,ASSSSGGPWNEQF
TRBD2,TRBJ2-5,TRBV20-1,SARDRLAAVQETQY
-,TRBJ1-5,TRBV29-1,SAGDGGNQPQH
-,TRBJ1-2,TRBV18,ASSPPTGTYGYT
-,TRBJ2-5,TRBV28,ASSSSTAQETQY
-,TRBJ2-1,TRBV20-1,SAPTPVSYNEQF
-,TRBJ1-2,TRBV19,ASTPRGINGGYT
-,TRBJ1-6,TRBV14,ASSQPNSPLH
-,TRBJ2-5,TRBV5-1,ASSLSAETQY
TRBD1,TRBJ1-6,TRBV4-1,ASSQVGTGGRNSPLH
TRBD2,TRBJ2-1,TRBV2,ASSGGTSGSGYNEQF
-,TRBJ1-2,TRBV3-1,ASSQDSSPGGYT
TRBD1,TRBJ2-5,TRBV25-1,ATSGRDRDLETQY
TRBD1,TRBJ1-2,TRBV12-3/TRBV12-4,ASSPPTGKWYGYT
-,TRBJ1-6,TRBV20-1,SASREGLSSPLH
-,TRBJ1-4,TRBV25-1,ASSPGATNEKLF
TRBD1,TRBJ2-5,TRBV29-1,SVDRRDRGETQY
TRBD2,TRBJ2-1,TRBV7-3,ASSLFASGYNEQF
TRBD1,TRBJ2-1,TRBV2,ASFSGTGDHNEQF
-,TRBJ1-3,TRBV9,ASSVGASRVTGNTIY
TRBD2,TRBJ2-5,TRBV12-3/TRBV12-4,ASSLGVGLGETQY
-,TRBJ2-1,TRBV29-1,SVVRAGRGEQF
-,TRBJ1-1,TRBV30,AWSPNLGYEAF
-,TRBJ2-3,TRBV29-1,SVRMGADTQY
TRBD1,TRBJ1-1,TRBV30,AWSEPRATGRGFVTEAF
-,TRBJ2-1,TRBV30,AWSGIREQF